This TCR beta chain was sequenced for a study of shared clonotypes between healthy human individuals. The germline V gene has CDR1 GTSNPN and CDR2 SVGIG (reference sequence). V gave up 8 bases and J gave up 3 bases, with 32 bases separating them. This CDR3 contains 18 residues. TCRdb keeps only in-frame clones here, not all; method: immunoSEQ multiplex PCR. Here the sample spans under 1,100,000 clones, about 84% being singletons. The chain links TRBV30 to TRBJ2-7, with D perhaps TRBD2 (6 bases). The specimen was memory CD4+ T cells from PBMCs. Subset denoted: CD45RA-negative fraction. The TCR was taken from a man aged 18 to 29 in good health. Some clones in this sample may be carry-over from other donors' samples. The CDR3 DNA reads TGTGCCACCCTAGGCGGGACCATTCAGCTGGGACGATACTACGAGCAGTACTTC. This codes for CATLGGTIQLGRYYEQYF.